The 3 T cell receptor beta chains below all came from one sample that was sequenced in a study of early T cells in non-severe SARS-CoV-2 infection. TCRdb itself ran the 5' RACE reads through MiXCR, one entry per CDR3 protein. Of more than 65,000 distinct CDR3 sequences listed, roughly 12% were seen once; the top ten hold around 2.8%. The source material was whole blood, sampled at baseline. The origin of the receptors is an adult who was a healthcare worker with PCR-confirmed SARS-CoV-2 infection or an uninfected control (not recorded which).

The table lists this clonotype with a few counts. The chain has TRBV19 and TRBJ1-5; D uncertain. There are 14 residues in the CDR3. Trimming stripped 2 bases from V and 2 bases from J, with 7 bases between. Germline V gives CDR1 LNHDA, CDR2 SQIVND (reference sequence). The chain's CDR3 is CASSISGGNQPQHF. The CDR3 DNA is TGTGCCAGTAGTATAAGTGGGGGCAATCAGCCCCAGCATTTT.

The chain couples TRBV7-9 to TRBJ1-1; 9 positions agree with TRBD1. Germline CDR1 reads SEHNR; CDR2 reads FQNEAQ (reference sequence). V lost 6 bases, J lost 3 bases, and 5 bases stayed unmatched. CDR3 length: 14 amino acids. This chain's CDR3 is CASRRTGGDTEAFF. CDR3 in DNA: TGTGCCAGCAGACGAACAGGGGGCGACACTGAAGCTTTCTTT.

This clonotype turned up a few times. The V call is TRBV27, the J call TRBJ2-7; D is possibly TRBD1 (6 bases). CDR3 length: 15 amino acids. The germline CDR1 and CDR2 sequences are MNHEY and SMNVEV (reference sequence). V was clipped by 6 bases and J by 0 bases, with 15 bases between them. The CDR3 protein is CASSTQTGRSYEQYF. CDR3 nucleotide sequence: TGTGCCAGCAGCACACAGACAGGTCGCTCCTACGAGCAGTACTTC.